These T cell receptor beta chains were read from a single sample in a study of blood T cells in healthy people across ages. From the 5' RACE reads, TCRdb called clonotypes with MiXCR, one entry per CDR3 protein. The repertoire holds roughly 1.5 million distinct CDR3 sequences, roughly 43% seen once, with about 3.8% in the top ten. Input material: blood. These TCRs come from a woman under 30 in good health. The conserved cysteine and the conserved F or W are not part of the CDR3 here. A D gene is named only where the DNA matches it firmly. Clone sizes are given selectively: once, few, many, or a class where the clone is expanded.

SVDGGTNYGYT	.	TRBV29-1	many
ASSKDRLSYEQY	TRBD1	TRBV11-3	.
SARDLTQSNQPQH	.	TRBV20-1	few
ASSFDPGDTQY	.	TRBV12-3/TRBV12-4	.
AIARGEDYEQY	.	TRBV10-3	.
ASSDRLPNYGYT	.	TRBV6-2/TRBV6-3	few
ASSPFLLAEQETQY	TRBD2	TRBV3-1	.
ASSNRVSGANVLT	.	TRBV6-5	.
ASSFRQGYEQY	TRBD1	TRBV12-3/TRBV12-4	many
ASSKGNTEAF	.	TRBV18	few
ASSYSAGATNEQF	.	TRBV6-5	once
SASRTSGTYEQY	TRBD2	TRBV20-1	.
ASSLYVGWSYNEQF	.	TRBV7-2	.
SVNPGGVYQPQH	.	TRBV29-1	.
ASSFLMKGPHNEQF	.	TRBV7-2	.
ASSYSPGVGEQY	.	TRBV6-6	few
ASSQDAPDVYNEQF	.	TRBV4-2	few
ASSFPRESSDEQY	.	TRBV12-3/TRBV12-4	once
ASSQDRNRAFYGYT	.	TRBV3-1	few
ASSLKGLAGISYNEQF	TRBD2	TRBV7-2	.
SVEGREAKLF	.	TRBV29-1	many
ASSLSGDNRPQH	.	TRBV7-9	.
AWSHLPDPLNQPQH	.	TRBV30	.
AIRVSPGLAEDTQY	TRBD2	TRBV10-3	few
ASSLGEQAAQETQY	.	TRBV5-1	.
SARSDFQETQY	.	TRBV20-1	few
ASSLVVGDQPQH	.	TRBV7-2	.
ASSPVPGPQPQH	.	TRBV18	few
SASGTEAF	.	TRBV29-1	.
ASSHNLAGGQF	TRBD2	TRBV11-2	.
SVRRSTSYNEQY	.	TRBV29-1	.
ASKEGGYGYT	.	TRBV19	.
ASSSDANEQF	.	TRBV7-9	.
ASSLGLPGTGELF	.	TRBV12-3/TRBV12-4	.
ASSLGQGAGELF	.	TRBV27	.